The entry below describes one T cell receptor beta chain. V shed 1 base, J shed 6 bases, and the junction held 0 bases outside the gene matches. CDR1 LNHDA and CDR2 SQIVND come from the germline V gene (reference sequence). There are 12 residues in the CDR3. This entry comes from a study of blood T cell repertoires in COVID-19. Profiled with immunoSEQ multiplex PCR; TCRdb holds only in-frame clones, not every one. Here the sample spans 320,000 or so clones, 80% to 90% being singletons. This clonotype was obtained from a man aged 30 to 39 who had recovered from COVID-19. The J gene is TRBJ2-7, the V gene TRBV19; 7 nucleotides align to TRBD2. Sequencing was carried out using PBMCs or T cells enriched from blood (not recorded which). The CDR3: CASSIGTSEQYF. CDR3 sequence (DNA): TGTGCCAGTAGTATAGGGACTAGCGAGCAGTACTTC.